This T cell receptor (beta chain) was captured in a study of monozygotic twins with inflammatory bowel disease. Study-wide points: IBD patients shared fewer clonotypes with others than healthy twins, especially with disease activity.

Concerning this clonotype itself: Its antigen remains unidentified.

Eight cDNA synthesis reactions were run for every sample. A 6-nucleotide sample barcode was carried by the UMIs, which template switching added. TCRdb re-analyzed the 5' RACE reads; it lists each CDR3 protein once, without DNA. This sample's table has roughly 170,000 distinct CDR3 sequences. The template was total RNA from whole blood, with no T cell sorting. Looked up from germline, CDR1 is DFQATT and CDR2 is SNEGSKA (reference sequence). This CDR3 has 17 amino acids. The origin of this receptor is a human donor with ulcerative colitis or Crohn's disease, or a healthy co-twin of an affected twin (not recorded which). What was sequenced was blood. The rearrangement links TRBV20-1 to TRBJ1-2; with no DNA, the TCRdb D assignment of TRBD1 cannot be verified. The CDR3 loop reads CSARVRYPGHLSYGYTF.